The rows below give T cell receptor beta chains drawn from one sample of a study of beta chain features in type 1 diabetes. The data were produced by immunoSEQ multiplex PCR, yet TCRdb's version contains in-frame clones alone and is incomplete. Among about 700,000 clones listed, 13% were seen once. The specimen sequenced was naive CD4+ T cells from blood. The receptor source for this set is a man between 18 and 35 years old with type 1 diabetes. Each CDR3 is given with its conserved first and last residue. The D gene is left open where the match is weak. A row's size may be missing; if present it is once, few, many or a size class.

size: few
D: TRBD1
J: TRBJ1-4
V: TRBV30
DNA: TGTGCCTGGAGCCCCAGGACAGGGAATAATGAAAAACTGTTTTTT
CDR3: CAWSPRTGNNEKLFF

size: .
D: .
J: TRBJ1-5
V: TRBV30
DNA: TGTGCCTGGAGTGGGGGGGCTCATCAGCCCCAGCATTTT
CDR3: CAWSGGAHQPQHF

size: .
D: .
J: TRBJ1-4
V: TRBV30
DNA: TGTGCCGGAGGCCCGGAGAATGAAAAACTGTTTTTT
CDR3: CAGGPENEKLFF

size: .
D: .
J: TRBJ2-1
V: TRBV5-4
DNA: TGTGCCAGCGCTACAGGCTACTTCGGTGAGCAGTTCTTC
CDR3: CASATGYFGEQFF

size: few
D: .
J: TRBJ2-3
V: TRBV2
DNA: TGTGCCAGCAGGATCCTAGGACAAGAAGATACGCAGTATTTT
CDR3: CASRILGQEDTQYF

size: .
D: TRBD2
J: TRBJ2-7
V: TRBV11-1
DNA: TGTGCCAGCAGCTTAGCTCGGGGGGTCTCCTACGAGCAGTACTTC
CDR3: CASSLARGVSYEQYF

size: .
D: .
J: TRBJ1-4
V: TRBV30
DNA: TGTGCTCTGGCCCAAGAGGGCGAAAAACTGTTTTTT
CDR3: CALAQEGEKLFF

size: .
D: .
J: TRBJ2-2
V: TRBV5-6
DNA: TGTGCCAGCAGCTTGATTCAGGGGATTAACACCGGGGAGCTGTTTTTT
CDR3: CASSLIQGINTGELFF

size: .
D: .
J: TRBJ2-7
V: TRBV10-3
DNA: TGTGCCATCAGGAGGGCAGGAGGCGACGAGCAGTACTTC
CDR3: CAIRRAGGDEQYF

size: few
D: TRBD1
J: TRBJ2-7
V: TRBV11-2
DNA: TGTGCCAGCAGGCGGACAGGAAGCTCCTACGAGCAGTACTTC
CDR3: CASRRTGSSYEQYF

size: few
D: .
J: TRBJ2-7
V: TRBV7-3
DNA: TGTGCCAGCAGCCATGGGGGGAGCTCCTACGAGCAGTACTTC
CDR3: CASSHGGSSYEQYF

size: few
D: TRBD1
J: TRBJ1-2
V: TRBV5-1
DNA: TGCGCCAGCAGCACCGGACAGGGAGTTGTCTATGGCTACACCTTC
CDR3: CASSTGQGVVYGYTF

size: few
D: .
J: TRBJ1-2
V: TRBV6-6
DNA: TGTGCCAGCAGTTACGGACGGACTGCCGGCTACACCTTC
CDR3: CASSYGRTAGYTF

size: few
D: .
J: TRBJ2-5
V: TRBV9
DNA: TGTGCCAGCAGCGTAGCACAGGGGAGGTACACATCCCAAGAGACCCAGTACTTC
CDR3: CASSVAQGRYTSQETQYF

size: few
D: TRBD1
J: TRBJ2-3
V: TRBV5-1
DNA: TGCGCCAGCAGCTCCGGACAGGGGGCGGGTACGCAGTATTTT
CDR3: CASSSGQGAGTQYF

size: .
D: .
J: TRBJ1-1
V: TRBV25-1
DNA: TGTGCCAGCAGCCGCCAGGGGACTGAAGCTTTCTTT
CDR3: CASSRQGTEAFF

size: .
D: .
J: TRBJ1-3
V: TRBV4-1
DNA: TGCGCCAGCAGCCAAGGTTCGGTCGGGCGTCGCCTCTCTGGAAACACCATATATTTT
CDR3: CASSQGSVGRRLSGNTIYF

size: few
D: .
J: TRBJ2-7
V: TRBV19
DNA: TGTGCCAGTAGTATAATGGGTCCTCGGGAAAACTACGAGCAGTACTTC
CDR3: CASSIMGPRENYEQYF

size: .
D: TRBD1
J: TRBJ1-4
V: TRBV28
DNA: TGTGCCAGCAGGGGACAGGGGGCTGATAATGAAAAACTGTTTTTT
CDR3: CASRGQGADNEKLFF

size: .
D: .
J: TRBJ1-5
V: TRBV9
DNA: TGTGCCAGCAGCGTAGAAGGGGTAAATCAGCCCCAGCATTTT
CDR3: CASSVEGVNQPQHF

size: .
D: TRBD1
J: TRBJ1-1
V: TRBV10-3
DNA: TGTGCCATCATTATGGACAGGGCGGGTCGCACTGAAGCTTTCTTT
CDR3: CAIIMDRAGRTEAFF

size: .
D: .
J: TRBJ1-1
V: TRBV5-1
DNA: TGCGCCAGCAGCTTGTCCCCGACGAACACTGAAGCTTTCTTT
CDR3: CASSLSPTNTEAFF

size: .
D: TRBD1
J: TRBJ1-4
V: TRBV19
DNA: TGTGCCAGTAGTTGGACAGGGCATAATGAAAAACTGTTTTTT
CDR3: CASSWTGHNEKLFF

size: .
D: .
J: TRBJ2-2
V: TRBV9
DNA: TGTGCCAGCAGCGTTTCTCAGGGCTCCGGGGAGCTGTTTTTT
CDR3: CASSVSQGSGELFF

size: .
D: .
J: TRBJ2-3
V: TRBV30
DNA: TGTGCCTGGTGCGGGTTAACGGCAGATACGCAGTATTTT
CDR3: CAWCGLTADTQYF

size: .
D: TRBD1
J: TRBJ2-1
V: TRBV7-7
DNA: TGTGCCAGCAGCCTTGGGACAGCGAATGAGCAGTTCTTC
CDR3: CASSLGTANEQFF

size: .
D: .
J: TRBJ1-4
V: TRBV6-1
DNA: TGTGCCAGCAGTGAAGCGCAGCGACGGGATGAAAAACTGTTTTTT
CDR3: CASSEAQRRDEKLFF

size: few
D: TRBD2
J: TRBJ2-1
V: TRBV15
DNA: TGTGCCACCAGCAGAGAGAGACTAGCGGGGGTTGAGCAGTTCTTC
CDR3: CATSRERLAGVEQFF

size: .
D: .
J: TRBJ2-3
V: TRBV4-1
DNA: TGCGCCAGCAGCCAAGGACAGGAAAGCACAGATACGCAGTATTTT
CDR3: CASSQGQESTDTQYF

size: .
D: TRBD1
J: TRBJ1-2
V: TRBV6-5
DNA: TGTGCCAGCAGGGACAGGAAGGGCTATGGCTACACCTTC
CDR3: CASRDRKGYGYTF

size: few
D: .
J: TRBJ2-1
V: TRBV29-1
DNA: TGCAGCGTTGAACCCCGGCCGGCGGGCAATGAGCAGTTCTTC
CDR3: CSVEPRPAGNEQFF

size: few
D: .
J: TRBJ1-2
V: TRBV6-4
DNA: TGTGCCAGCAGTCCGGGGGAAGCTAACTATGGCTACACCTTC
CDR3: CASSPGEANYGYTF

size: .
D: .
J: TRBJ2-3
V: TRBV20-1
DNA: TGCAGTGCTAGCAGGGCAGATACGCAGTATTTT
CDR3: CSASRADTQYF

size: few
D: .
J: TRBJ1-5
V: TRBV7-8
DNA: TGTGCCAGCAGCGCCGAGTACCCTGGGAACCAGAGGGCTCAGCCCCAGCATTTT
CDR3: CASSAEYPGNQRAQPQHF

size: .
D: .
J: TRBJ2-2
V: TRBV2
DNA: TGTGCCAGCAGACGGGGTACGGGCACCGGGGAGCTGTTTTTT
CDR3: CASRRGTGTGELFF

size: once
D: .
J: TRBJ1-2
V: TRBV5-4
DNA: TGTGCCAGCAGCTTGGTCACGACAGCTGGCTACACCTTC
CDR3: CASSLVTTAGYTF

size: few
D: .
J: TRBJ1-2
V: TRBV29-1
DNA: TGCAGCGTTCTGGGAAACTATGGCTACACCTTC
CDR3: CSVLGNYGYTF

size: few
D: TRBD1
J: TRBJ2-3
V: TRBV19
DNA: TGTGCCAGTAGTATTGTGGCCAGGGGGTCAACAGATACGCAGTATTTT
CDR3: CASSIVARGSTDTQYF

size: few
D: .
J: TRBJ1-6
V: TRBV15
DNA: TGTGCCACCAGCAGAGGGGGAACGGTTAATTCACCCCTCCACTTT
CDR3: CATSRGGTVNSPLHF

size: .
D: TRBD1
J: TRBJ2-2
V: TRBV10-3
DNA: TGTGCCAACGCCGGGACAGTGAACACCGGGGAGCTGTTTTTT
CDR3: CANAGTVNTGELFF

size: few
D: .
J: TRBJ1-2
V: TRBV2
DNA: TGTGCCGCGGGAGGGAACTATGGCTACACCTTC
CDR3: CAAGGNYGYTF

size: few
D: .
J: TRBJ2-3
V: TRBV7-2
DNA: TGTGCCAGCAGCTCGACTCTAGGAACTAGCACAGATACGCAGTATTTT
CDR3: CASSSTLGTSTDTQYF

size: .
D: TRBD2
J: TRBJ2-1
V: TRBV13
DNA: TGTGCCAGCAGCTCAACTAGCGGGGGATACAATGAGCAGTTCTTC
CDR3: CASSSTSGGYNEQFF

size: .
D: TRBD1
J: TRBJ2-1
V: TRBV19
DNA: TGTGCCAGTAGTATCGTACAGGGGGAGCAGTTCTTC
CDR3: CASSIVQGEQFF

size: few
D: TRBD2
J: TRBJ2-7
V: TRBV25-1
DNA: TGTGCCAGCAGTGAATCCTTGGGAGGGGACGAGCAGTACTTC
CDR3: CASSESLGGDEQYF

size: .
D: .
J: TRBJ1-1
V: TRBV11-2
DNA: TGTGCCAGCAGCTTAGATTCATGGCGGCCTGAAGCTTTCTTT
CDR3: CASSLDSWRPEAFF

size: few
D: TRBD1
J: TRBJ1-6
V: TRBV2
DNA: TGTGCCAGCAGTCCCCGGACAGGAACCAATTCACCCCTCCACTTT
CDR3: CASSPRTGTNSPLHF

size: .
D: .
J: TRBJ1-5
V: TRBV15
DNA: TGTGCCACCAGCAGAAAGGACAGCCAGCCCCAGCATTTT
CDR3: CATSRKDSQPQHF

size: .
D: .
J: TRBJ2-7
V: TRBV10-2
DNA: TGCGCCAGCACCGTGAGTCGGGGGCGTCACGAGCAGTACTTC
CDR3: CASTVSRGRHEQYF